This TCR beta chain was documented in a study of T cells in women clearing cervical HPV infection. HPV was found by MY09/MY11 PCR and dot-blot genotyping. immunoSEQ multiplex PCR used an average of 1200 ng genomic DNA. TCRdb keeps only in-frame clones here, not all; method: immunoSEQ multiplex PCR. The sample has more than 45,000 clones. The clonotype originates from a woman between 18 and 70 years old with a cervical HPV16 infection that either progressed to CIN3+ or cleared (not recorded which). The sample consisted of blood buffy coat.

The covered CDR3 bases are TGTGCCAGTAGTAAGGGCGCTCTAGCGGGGGACACCGGGGAG. Its translation: CASSKGALAGDTGE. The entire CDR3 protein reads CASSKGALAGDTGELFF. J is TRBJ2-2 and V is TRBV19; TRBD2 matches 10 bases. The read ends 3 residues early relative to the CDR3; the germline J gene fills the gap. The V gene's germline CDR1 is LNHDA and CDR2 SQIVND (reference sequence). The CDR3 length is 17 residues. The junction had 8 bases not matched to a gene; V was cut back by 4 bases and J by 3 bases. Variable domain in full (rest from reference TRBV19 and TRBJ2-2): DGGITQSPKYLFRKEGQNVTLSCEQNLNHDAMYWYRQDPGQGLRLIYYSQIVNDFQKGDIAEGYSVSREKKESFPLTVTSAQKNPTAFYLCASSKGALAGDTGELFFGEGSRLTVL.